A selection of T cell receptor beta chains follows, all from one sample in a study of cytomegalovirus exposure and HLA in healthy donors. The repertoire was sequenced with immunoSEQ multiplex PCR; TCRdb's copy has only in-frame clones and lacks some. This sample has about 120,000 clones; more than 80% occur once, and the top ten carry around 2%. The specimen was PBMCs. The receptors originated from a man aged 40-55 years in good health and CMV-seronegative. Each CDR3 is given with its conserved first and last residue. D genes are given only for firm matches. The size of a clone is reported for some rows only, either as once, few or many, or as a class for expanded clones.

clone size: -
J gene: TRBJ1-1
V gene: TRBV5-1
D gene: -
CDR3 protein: CASSLDRDRDGAFF
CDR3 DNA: TGCGCCAGCAGCTTGGACAGGGACCGAGATGGTGCTTTCTTT

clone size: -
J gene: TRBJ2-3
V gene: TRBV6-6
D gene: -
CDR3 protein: CASSYQGSTDTQYF
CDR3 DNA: TGTGCCAGCAGTTACCAGGGGAGCACAGATACGCAGTATTTT

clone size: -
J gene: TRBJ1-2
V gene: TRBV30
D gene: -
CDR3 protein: CAWSVQAISNYGYTF
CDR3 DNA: TGTGCCTGGAGTGTACAGGCTATATCTAACTATGGCTACACCTTC

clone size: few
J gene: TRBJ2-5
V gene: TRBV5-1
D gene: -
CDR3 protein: CASSASGFQETQYF
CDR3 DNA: TGCGCCAGCAGCGCATCGGGGTTTCAAGAGACCCAGTACTTC

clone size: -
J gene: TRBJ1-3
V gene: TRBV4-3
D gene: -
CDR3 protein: CASSQELGLNTIYF
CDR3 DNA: TGCGCCAGCAGCCAAGAACTGGGGCTAAACACCATATATTTT

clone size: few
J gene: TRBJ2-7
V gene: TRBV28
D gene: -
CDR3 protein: CASTYKRGYEQYF
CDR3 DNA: TGTGCCAGCACCTATAAGCGTGGCTACGAGCAGTACTTC

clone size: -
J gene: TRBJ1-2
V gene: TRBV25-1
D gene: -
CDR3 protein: CASSDGGSTNYGYTF
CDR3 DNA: TGTGCCAGCAGTGATGGGGGGTCGACTAACTATGGCTACACCTTC

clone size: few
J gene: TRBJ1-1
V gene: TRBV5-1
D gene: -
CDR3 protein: CASSLTTSPRQTEAFF
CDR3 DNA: TGCGCCAGCAGCTTAACGACGAGCCCGAGACAGACTGAAGCTTTCTTT

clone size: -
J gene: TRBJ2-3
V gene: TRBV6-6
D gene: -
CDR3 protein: CASGDREVTDTQYF
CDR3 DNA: TGTGCCAGCGGCGACAGGGAGGTCACAGATACGCAGTATTTT

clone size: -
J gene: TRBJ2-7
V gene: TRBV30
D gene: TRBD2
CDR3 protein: CAWRLAGDRYEQYF
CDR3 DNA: TGTGCCTGGAGGCTAGCGGGGGATAGGTACGAGCAGTACTTC

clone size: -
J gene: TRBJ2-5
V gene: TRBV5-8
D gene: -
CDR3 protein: CASSPQSGRGVGETQYF
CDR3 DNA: TGTGCCAGCAGCCCCCAGTCGGGGCGCGGGGTCGGAGAGACCCAGTACTTC

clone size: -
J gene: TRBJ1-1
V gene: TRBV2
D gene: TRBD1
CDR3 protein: CASGQGFGNTEAFF
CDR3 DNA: TGTGCCAGCGGACAGGGTTTCGGGAACACTGAAGCTTTCTTT

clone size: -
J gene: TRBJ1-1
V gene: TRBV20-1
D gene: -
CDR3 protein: CSVPPRLGAFF
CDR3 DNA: TGCAGTGTCCCCCCGAGGCTCGGAGCTTTCTTT

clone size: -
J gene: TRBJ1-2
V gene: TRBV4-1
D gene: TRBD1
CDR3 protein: CASSRDRATNGYTF
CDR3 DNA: TGCGCCAGCAGCCGCGACAGGGCGACCAATGGCTACACCTTC

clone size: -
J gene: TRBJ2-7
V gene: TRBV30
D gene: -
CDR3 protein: CAWGGSGEQYF
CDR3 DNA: TGTGCCTGGGGGGGGTCTGGAGAGCAGTACTTC

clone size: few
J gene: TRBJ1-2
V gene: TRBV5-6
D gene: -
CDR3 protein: CASSSRGNSYGYTF
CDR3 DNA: TGTGCCAGCAGCTCTAGGGGAAACTCATATGGCTACACCTTC

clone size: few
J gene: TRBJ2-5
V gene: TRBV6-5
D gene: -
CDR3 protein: CASSVADQETQYF
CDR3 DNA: TGTGCCAGCAGTGTAGCGGACCAAGAGACCCAGTACTTC

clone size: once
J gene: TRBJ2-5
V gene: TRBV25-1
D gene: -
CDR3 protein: CASSESTGLKETQYF
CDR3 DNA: TGTGCCAGCAGTGAATCGACAGGATTAAAAGAGACCCAGTACTTC

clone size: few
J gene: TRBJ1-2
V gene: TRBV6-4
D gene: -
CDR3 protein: CASSDSPNLIEGGYTF
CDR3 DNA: TGTGCCAGCAGTGACTCCCCGAACTTAATAGAGGGAGGCTACACCTTC

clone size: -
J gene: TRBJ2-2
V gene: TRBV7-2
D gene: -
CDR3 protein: CASSLVGPNTGELFF
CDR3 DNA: TGTGCCAGCAGCTTAGTTGGCCCGAACACCGGGGAGCTGTTTTTT

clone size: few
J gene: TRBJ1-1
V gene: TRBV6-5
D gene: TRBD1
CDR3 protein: CASSTTGGHTEAFF
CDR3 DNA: TGTGCCAGCAGTACGACAGGGGGCCACACTGAAGCTTTCTTT

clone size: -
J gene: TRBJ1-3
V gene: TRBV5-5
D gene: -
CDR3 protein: CASSLMATSGNTIYF
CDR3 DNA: TGTGCCAGCAGCTTAATGGCCACCTCTGGAAACACCATATATTTT

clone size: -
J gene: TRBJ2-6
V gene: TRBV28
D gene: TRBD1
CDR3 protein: CASSAHRGAGANGLTF
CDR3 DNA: TGTGCCAGCAGTGCCCACAGGGGAGCTGGGGCCAACGGCCTGACTTTC

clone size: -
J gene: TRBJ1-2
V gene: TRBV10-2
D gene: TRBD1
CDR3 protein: CASSESPYGTGDGYTF
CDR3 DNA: TGCGCCAGCAGTGAGTCTCCCTACGGGACAGGGGATGGCTACACCTTC

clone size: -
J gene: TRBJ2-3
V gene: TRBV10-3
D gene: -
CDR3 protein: CAIRKGGDNTDTQYF
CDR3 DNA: TGTGCCATCCGAAAAGGGGGGGATAACACAGATACGCAGTATTTT

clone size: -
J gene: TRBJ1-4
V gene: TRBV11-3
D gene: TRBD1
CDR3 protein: CASSCTGEGSEKLFF
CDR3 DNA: TGTGCCAGCAGCTGTACAGGGGAAGGAAGCGAAAAACTGTTTTTT